The entry that follows covers one TCR beta chain sequence. The germline CDR1 and CDR2 sequences are SGHRS and YFSETQ. The CDR3 totals 17 residues. V shed 4 bases, J shed 4 bases, and the junction held 11 bases outside the gene matches. The data originate from a study of blood T cell repertoires in COVID-19. Study-wide context: Spain, Italy and the United States supplied samples that represented acute and convalescent COVID-19. PBMCs, B-cell-depleted T cells, or T cells provided the cDNA or gDNA that made up the material.

Per the original data handling: Reference gene primers were amplified, and this amplification served to estimate nucleated cell counts. Libraries were prepared by immunoSEQ multiplex PCR; TCRdb keeps only in-frame clonotypes and omits some of them. V, J and clone size reflect that table, while D and trimming were determined from the DNA. The data show some 21,000 clones, over 65% seen once. The sample consisted of peripheral blood. The clonotype comes from a human donor in a cohort sampled during active or convalescent COVID-19. This rearrangement joins TRBV5-1 to TRBJ2-7, with 13 bases fitting TRBD2. The CDR3 region is CASSGGGLAGARYEQYF. The CDR3 nucleotides are TGCGCCAGCAGCGGAGGTGGACTAGCGGGAGCCCGGTACGAGCAGTACTTC.